The 5 T cell receptor beta chains below come from one sample, sequenced in a study of T cells expressing NK-cell markers. TCRdb reanalyzed the 5' RACE reads and collapses them to one entry per CDR3 protein, without DNA. The table for this sample gives about 190,000 distinct CDR3 sequences. The sequenced material came from blood T cells: a sorted CD56 or NKG2C T cell subset, CD4+ or CD8+ T cells, or bulk PBMC T cells (not recorded which). The receptors shown here come from a man aged 18-75 years in good health.

The chain employs TRBV5-1 and TRBJ2-1; TCRdb names TRBD2, which stays unverified in the absence of DNA. Germline CDR1 SGHRS, CDR2 YFSETQ. CDR3 length: 16 amino acids. The CDR3 sequence is CASSDIAGEVSNEQFF.

This chain links TRBV5-6 with TRBJ2-7; TCRdb reports TRBD1, a call that lacks DNA to check it against. The CDR3 length is 13 residues. Germline V gene data show CDR1 as SGHDT and CDR2 as YYEEEE. The CDR3 sequence is CASSWGQSYEQYF.

The rearrangement joins TRBV19 to TRBJ2-7; without DNA, the TCRdb call of TRBD1 cannot be checked. Looked up from germline, CDR1 is LNHDA and CDR2 is SQIVND (reference sequence). CDR3 size: 13 residues. The CDR3 protein is CASGGQGPYEQYF.

The chain combines TRBV5-1 with TRBJ2-5; TCRdb reports TRBD1, a call that lacks DNA to check it against. Germline values: CDR1 SGHRS, CDR2 YFSETQ. This CDR3 region has 13 residues. The CDR3 is CASSSGMEETQYF.

The rearrangement links TRBV6-4 to TRBJ2-7; TCRdb names TRBD2, which stays unverified in the absence of DNA. This CDR3 spans 19 amino acids. Germline CDR1 is MRHNA and CDR2 is SNTAGT. This CDR3 reads CASSAPPPSGGADLYEQYF.